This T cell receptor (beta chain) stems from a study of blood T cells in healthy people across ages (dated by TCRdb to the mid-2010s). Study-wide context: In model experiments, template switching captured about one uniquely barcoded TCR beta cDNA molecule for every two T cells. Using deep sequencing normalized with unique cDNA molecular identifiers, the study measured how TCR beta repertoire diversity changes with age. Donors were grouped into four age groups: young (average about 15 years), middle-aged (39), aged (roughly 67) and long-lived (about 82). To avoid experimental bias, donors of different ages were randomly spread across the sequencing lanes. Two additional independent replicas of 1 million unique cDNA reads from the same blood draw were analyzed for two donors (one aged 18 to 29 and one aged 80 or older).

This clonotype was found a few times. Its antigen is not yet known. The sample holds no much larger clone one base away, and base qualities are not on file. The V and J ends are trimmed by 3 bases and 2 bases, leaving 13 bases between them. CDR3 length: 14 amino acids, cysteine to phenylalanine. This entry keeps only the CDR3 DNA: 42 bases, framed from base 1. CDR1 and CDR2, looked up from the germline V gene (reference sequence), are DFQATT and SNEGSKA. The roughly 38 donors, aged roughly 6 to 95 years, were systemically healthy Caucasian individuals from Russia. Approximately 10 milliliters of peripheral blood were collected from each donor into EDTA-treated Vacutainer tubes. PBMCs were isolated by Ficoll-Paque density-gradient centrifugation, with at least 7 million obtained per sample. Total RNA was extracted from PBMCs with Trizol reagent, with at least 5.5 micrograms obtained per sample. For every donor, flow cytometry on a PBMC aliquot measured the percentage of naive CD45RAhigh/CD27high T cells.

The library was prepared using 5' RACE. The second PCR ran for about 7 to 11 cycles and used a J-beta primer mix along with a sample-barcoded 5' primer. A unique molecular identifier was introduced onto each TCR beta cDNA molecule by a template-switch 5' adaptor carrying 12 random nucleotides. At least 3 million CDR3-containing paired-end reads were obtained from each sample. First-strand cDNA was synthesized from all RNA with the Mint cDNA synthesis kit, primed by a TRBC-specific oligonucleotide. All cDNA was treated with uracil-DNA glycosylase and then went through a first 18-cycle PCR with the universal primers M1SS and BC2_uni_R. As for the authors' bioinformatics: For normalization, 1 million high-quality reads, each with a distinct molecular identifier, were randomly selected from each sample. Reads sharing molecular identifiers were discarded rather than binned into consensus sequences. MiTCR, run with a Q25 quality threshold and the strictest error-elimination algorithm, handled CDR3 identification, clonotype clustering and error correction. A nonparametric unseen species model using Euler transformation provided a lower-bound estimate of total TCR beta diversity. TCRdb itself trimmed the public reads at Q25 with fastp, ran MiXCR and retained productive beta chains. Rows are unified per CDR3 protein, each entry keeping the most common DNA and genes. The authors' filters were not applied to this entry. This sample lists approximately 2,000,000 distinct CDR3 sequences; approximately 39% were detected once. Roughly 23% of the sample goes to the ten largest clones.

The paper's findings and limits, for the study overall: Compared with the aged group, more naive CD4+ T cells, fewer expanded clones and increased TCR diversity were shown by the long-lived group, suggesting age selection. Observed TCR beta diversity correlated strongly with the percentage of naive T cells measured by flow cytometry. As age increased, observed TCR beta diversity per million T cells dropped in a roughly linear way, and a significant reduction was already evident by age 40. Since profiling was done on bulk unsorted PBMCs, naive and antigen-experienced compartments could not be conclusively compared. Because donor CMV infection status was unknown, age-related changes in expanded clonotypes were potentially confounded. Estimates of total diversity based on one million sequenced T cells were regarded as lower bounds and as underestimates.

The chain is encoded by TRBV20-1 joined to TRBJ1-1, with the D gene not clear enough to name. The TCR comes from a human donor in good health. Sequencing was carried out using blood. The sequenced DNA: TGCAGTGCTAGGAGTCATGGACCAAACACTGAAGCTTTCTTT. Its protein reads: CSARSHGPNTEAFF.